This TCR beta chain was sequenced during a study of blood T cell repertoires in COVID-19. Study-level information: T cells, B-cell-depleted T cells, or PBMCs provided the cDNA or gDNA that served as material.

CDR1 SGHTA and CDR2 FQGNSA come from the germline V gene. The CDR3 is 13 residues long. The germline V and J ends were trimmed by 5 bases and 4 bases, with 11 bases remaining between them. Repertoires were generated with immunoSEQ multiplex PCR, while TCRdb's copy carries only in-frame clones and drops some. The sample contains fewer than 350,000 clones, about nine tenths of which appear only once. Patients at the Seattle site were enrolled during active infection and followed longitudinally. This clonotype was sampled from a woman in her twenties or thirties with COVID-19, enrolled during active disease. What was sequenced was peripheral blood. The rearrangement uses TRBV7-2 and TRBJ1-2; no firm D call. The CDR3 DNA is TGTGCCAGCAGCAGCGGAGGAGGCTATGGCTACACCTTC. It encodes CASSSGGGYGYTF.